This T cell receptor beta chain was identified during a study of T cell changes during pregnancy in multiple sclerosis (dated by TCRdb to between 2018 and 2021). Describing the broader study: The study examined how the T cell repertoire changed over the course of pregnancy in women with multiple sclerosis.

The CDR1 and CDR2 encoded by the germline V gene (reference sequence) are SEHNR and FQNEAQ. The CDR3 holds 15 amino acids from the cysteine to the phenylalanine. Only the CDR3 DNA stays, 45 bases, in frame from base 1. The trim is 5 bases for V and 2 bases for J, with a gap of 13 bases between the germline ends. Libraries came from the immunoSEQ multiplex PCR assay. Entries here come from immuneACCESS through TCRdb and include only in-frame sequences with V and J called. Some clones fail to appear in such tables; in the studies checked, an unresolved V gene covers under half of the shortfall, and the cause of the remainder is unknown. This sample has tens of thousands of clones in its table, and roughly 88% of those were observed once. 3.5% to 4.5% of the sample is in the top ten clones. Of note for this clone: The antigen this receptor binds is unknown. Qualities for individual bases were not recorded, and no much larger clone is one base off.

This TCR was recovered from a female donor in good health, enrolled as a control in a pregnancy study. The input for sequencing was peripheral blood, taken in the second trimester of pregnancy. The rearrangement combines TRBV7-9 with TRBJ1-5, and the D gene may be TRBD1, 5 bases matching. The DNA is TGTGCCAGCAGCCAACCAGGGATCGGCAATCAGCCCCAGCATTTT. Its translation reads: CASSQPGIGNQPQHF. Outside the CDR3, residues come from the reference TRBV7-9 and TRBJ1-5 proteins, so the full variable domain is: DTGVSQNPRHKITKRGQNVTFRCDPISEHNRLYWYRQTLGQGPEFLTYFQNEAQLEKSRLLSDRFSAERPKGSFSTLEIQRTEQGDSAMYLCASSQPGIGNQPQHFGDGTRLSIL.